Listed below are T cell receptor beta chains from one sample, sequenced in a study of shared clonotypes between healthy human individuals. Libraries were prepared by immunoSEQ multiplex PCR; TCRdb keeps only in-frame clonotypes and omits some of them. The sample shows about 1.5 million clones, 95% to 99% of them seen only once. What was sequenced was naive CD4+ T cells sorted from blood. These receptor sequences come from a man aged 30 to 39 in good health. Each CDR3 is given with its conserved first and last residue. A D gene is named only where the DNA matches it firmly. Clone size is given for some rows only: seen once, a few or many times, or a class if the clone is expanded.

DNA | CDR3 | size | V | D | J
TGTGCCAGTAGTAGAAGACAGGCGGGAAACTACGAGCAGTACTTC | CASSRRQAGNYEQYF | NA | TRBV19 | NA | TRBJ2-7
TGCAGCGTTGCGGCTAGCGGCAGTCTGAGAGGGGCCTACAATGAGCAGTTCTTC | CSVAASGSLRGAYNEQFF | NA | TRBV29-1 | TRBD2 | TRBJ2-1
TGTGCCAGCAGCCCAAGCCTCGGGCCCCAGCATTTT | CASSPSLGPQHF | NA | TRBV7-2 | NA | TRBJ1-5
TGTGCCTGGAGTGTTTATTACACGGGCTCATTCAACACCGGGGAGCTGTTTTTT | CAWSVYYTGSFNTGELFF | once | TRBV30 | NA | TRBJ2-2
TGTGCCAGTAGTGGAGCGACAGGAATGACCCAGTACTTC | CASSGATGMTQYF | NA | TRBV19 | NA | TRBJ2-5
TGTGCCAGCCGTCGACAGGGTCCTAGCAATCAGCCCCAGCATTTT | CASRRQGPSNQPQHF | NA | TRBV28 | TRBD1 | TRBJ1-5
TGTGCCAGCAGCAAAGGGTTAGGACTAGGGGGTAACGAGCAGTACTTC | CASSKGLGLGGNEQYF | NA | TRBV21-1 | NA | TRBJ2-7
TGTGCCAGCAGTGCTTTAGGCGGGGACTCCTACGAGCAGTACTTC | CASSALGGDSYEQYF | NA | TRBV2 | NA | TRBJ2-7
TGTGCCACCAGCAGAGGGAAGGGTCCCTCCTACGAGCAGTACTTC | CATSRGKGPSYEQYF | NA | TRBV15 | NA | TRBJ2-7
TGTGCCAGCACCTCCAGCTACGAGCAGTACTTC | CASTSSYEQYF | NA | TRBV28 | NA | TRBJ2-7